These 10 T cell receptor beta chains share one sample of origin, sequenced in a study of T cell responses to AZD1222 COVID-19 vaccine. Using immunoSEQ multiplex PCR, the repertoire was profiled, and TCRdb retains in-frame clones only, with some absent. The sample consists of about 150,000 clones, roughly 89% of them appearing once. The starting material was peripheral blood, obtained on day 0 of AZD1222 vaccination. Source of these receptors: an adult in good health.

The chain has TRBV29-1 and TRBJ2-2, with 11 bases lining up with TRBD2. The germline gives CDR1 SQVTM, CDR2 ANQGSEA. The CDR3 totals 16 residues. J lost 6 bases, V lost 5 bases, and 11 bases had no gene match. The CDR3 sequence is CSVSKSSGGASGELFF. CDR3 coding DNA: TGCAGCGTTTCAAAAAGTAGCGGGGGGGCGTCCGGGGAGCTGTTTTTT.

The V and J genes are TRBV25-1 and TRBJ1-6; 9 bases map to TRBD1. V gave up 8 bases and J gave up 8 bases; unmatched junction bases: 10. Germline CDR1 and CDR2: MGHDK and SYGVNS. The CDR3 runs 15 residues. CDR3 bases: TGTGCCAGCGGGGCATGGGACAGGGTAGATTCACCCCTCCACTTT. This sequence encodes CASGAWDRVDSPLHF.

This clone is a singleton in its sample. The genes are TRBV7-9 and TRBJ1-1; D is uncertain. V was pared by 2 bases and J by 0 bases, with 7 bases between. This CDR3 comprises 14 residues. Germline CDR1 and CDR2: SEHNR and FQNEAQ (reference sequence). The CDR3 bases are TGTGCCAGCAGCTTAAATGACCTGAACACTGAAGCTTTCTTT. Translated, it gives CASSLNDLNTEAFF.

This chain links TRBV5-1 with TRBJ2-7, with D maybe TRBD1 (6 bases). Germline V gene sequence: CDR1 SGHRS, CDR2 YFSETQ. V was trimmed by 3 bases and J by 2 bases, leaving 12 bases between them. This CDR3 region has 14 residues. The CDR3 sequence is CASSSQGFTYEQYF. CDR3 sequence (DNA): TGCGCCAGCAGCTCACAGGGATTTACCTACGAGCAGTACTTC.

The chain couples TRBV5-5 to TRBJ1-1; D is uncertain. Germline CDR1 is SGHKS and CDR2 is YYEKEE (reference sequence). Trimming removed 2 bases at V and 5 bases at J, with 10 bases between. The CDR3 has 13 residues. Here the CDR3 DNA reads TGTGCCAGCAGCTTCCGGGAACTGACTGAAGCTTTCTTT. Translated: CASSFRELTEAFF.

The gene calls are TRBV28 and TRBJ1-4; 7 bases align to TRBD1. The ends lost 3 bases at V and 0 bases at J; junction bases unmatched: 1. The CDR3 runs to 15 residues. Germline V gives CDR1 MDHEN, CDR2 SYDVKM. CDR3 DNA: TGTGCCAGCAGTTTGAGGGGGCCAACTAATGAAAAACTGTTTTTT. Amino acids: CASSLRGPTNEKLFF.

This clone has just one count. This chain connects TRBV5-1 to TRBJ2-1; 7 bases agree with TRBD1. The germline CDR1 and CDR2 sequences are SGHRS and YFSETQ. Unmatched junction bases numbered 4, after V lost 3 bases and J lost 7 bases. This CDR3 comprises 13 residues. The CDR3, as DNA: TGCGCCAGCAGCTGGCAGGGGGAAAATGAGCAGTTCTTC. It encodes CASSWQGENEQFF.

The rearrangement joins TRBV5-1 to TRBJ2-3; D possibly corresponds to TRBD1 (5 bases). Germline V gene data show CDR1 as SGHRS and CDR2 as YFSETQ. The V gene lost 0 bases and the J gene lost 1 base, with 12 bases spanning the gap. The CDR3 is 16 amino acids. CDR3 nucleotides: TGCGCCAGCAGCTTGGCTGTTACCAGGGGCACAGATACGCAGTATTTT. It specifies CASSLAVTRGTDTQYF.

This chain uses TRBV30 with TRBJ1-2, with D hard to call. The CDR3 is made up of 11 amino acids. Per germline, CDR1 GTSNPN and CDR2 SVGIG (reference sequence). The ends were cut back, 2 bases at V and 8 bases at J, with 9 bases in the middle. CDR3 nucleotide sequence: TGTGCCTGGAGTTTCGGGAACGGCTACACCTTC. Translation gives CAWSFGNGYTF.

The chain employs TRBV7-2 and TRBJ1-1; D remains ambiguous. The V end lost 5 bases, the J end lost 1 base, and 11 bases lay between the germline ends. CDR1 is SGHTA and CDR2 is FQGNSA in the germline V gene. The CDR3 extends over 14 amino acids. The DNA for the CDR3 is TGTGCCAGCAGCCTCCAATTAGCGAACACTGAAGCTTTCTTT. The encoded protein is CASSLQLANTEAFF.